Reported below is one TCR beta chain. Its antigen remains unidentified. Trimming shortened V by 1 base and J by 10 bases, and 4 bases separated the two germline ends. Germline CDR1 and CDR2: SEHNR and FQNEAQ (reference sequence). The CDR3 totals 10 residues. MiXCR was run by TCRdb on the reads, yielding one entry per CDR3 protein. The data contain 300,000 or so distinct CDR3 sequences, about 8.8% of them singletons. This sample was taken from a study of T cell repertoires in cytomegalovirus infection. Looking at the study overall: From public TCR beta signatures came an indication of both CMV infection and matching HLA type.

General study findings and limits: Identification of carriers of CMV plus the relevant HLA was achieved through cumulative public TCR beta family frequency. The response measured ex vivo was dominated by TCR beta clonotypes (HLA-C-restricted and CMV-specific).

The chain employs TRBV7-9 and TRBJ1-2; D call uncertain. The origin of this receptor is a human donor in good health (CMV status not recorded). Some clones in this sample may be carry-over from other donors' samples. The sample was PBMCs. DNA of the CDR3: TGTGCCAGCAGCTTAGAGCCCTACACCTTC. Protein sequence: CASSLEPYTF.